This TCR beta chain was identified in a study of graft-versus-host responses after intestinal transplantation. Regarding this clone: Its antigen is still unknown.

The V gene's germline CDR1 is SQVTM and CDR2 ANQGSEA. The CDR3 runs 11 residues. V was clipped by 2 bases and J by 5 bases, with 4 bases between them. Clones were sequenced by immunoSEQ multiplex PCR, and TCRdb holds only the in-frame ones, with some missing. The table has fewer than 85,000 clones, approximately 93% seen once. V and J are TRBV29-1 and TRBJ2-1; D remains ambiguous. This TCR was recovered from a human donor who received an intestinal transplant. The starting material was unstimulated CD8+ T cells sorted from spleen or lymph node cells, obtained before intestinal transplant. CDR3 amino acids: CSVERNNEQFF. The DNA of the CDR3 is TGCAGCGTTGAAAGGAACAATGAGCAGTTCTTC.